This TCR beta chain was identified in a study of blood T cell repertoires in COVID-19. The method was immunoSEQ multiplex PCR; TCRdb's version includes in-frame clones alone and lacks a portion of them. This table holds 120,000 to 150,000 clones, roughly 89% found once. CDR1 and CDR2 from the germline V gene are SGDLS and YYNGEE. V shed 2 bases and J shed 1 base, with 12 bases lying between them. This CDR3 region has 15 residues. The receptor's source is a woman aged 45 to 65 who had been exposed to COVID-19. Material: PBMCs or T cells enriched from blood (not recorded which). The chain uses TRBV9 and TRBJ1-1; possible D gene TRBD1, 5 bases. CDR3 region: CASSVVGDTNTEAFF. The CDR3 region has the DNA TGTGCCAGCAGCGTCGTAGGGGATACGAACACTGAAGCTTTCTTT.